This paragraph reports one TCR beta chain. Its antigen is unknown. The CDR3 length is 14 residues. Trimming took 0 bases from V and 5 from J, leaving 11 bases between them. Germline CDR1 reads MNHNS; CDR2 reads SASEGT. This specimen belongs to a study of CD8 T cells in ankylosing spondylitis. Points from the study as a whole: Disease-linked clones proved CD8+ and comparatively uncommon in peripheral blood. Previously reported in reactive arthritis synovial fluid and blood were some of the motif variants.

In making TCR beta libraries, quantitative 5'-RACE with molecular barcodes was used. TCRdb passed the 5' RACE reads through MiXCR, listing each CDR3 protein once. The table lists roughly 230,000 distinct CDR3 sequences, approximately 20% of them singletons, with over 25% in the top ten. The TCR sequence derives from a male donor with ankylosing spondylitis or in good health (not recorded which). The genes are TRBV6-1 and TRBJ2-7, with TRBD1 as a possible D gene (5 bases). The material sequenced was blood, either unsorted or a sorted T cell fraction (not recorded which). The CDR3 region is CASSEALPGNEQYF. CDR3 nucleotides: TGTGCCAGCAGTGAAGCGCTTCCAGGGAACGAGCAGTACTTC.